A selection of T cell receptor beta chains follows, all from one sample in a study of blood T cells in healthy people across ages. From the 5' RACE reads, TCRdb called clonotypes with MiXCR, one entry per CDR3 protein. The sample lists approximately 850,000 distinct CDR3 sequences, roughly 60% occurring once. Sample: blood. Receptors originate from a man younger than 45 in good health. Each CDR3 is given with its conserved first and last residue. The D gene is left open where the match is weak. The size field is filled for only some rows; it gives once, few, many or a size class.

clone size: NA; J gene: TRBJ2-1; D gene: TRBD2; V gene: TRBV7-9; CDR3 protein: CASSLKRVSGSGSDEQFF; CDR3 DNA: TGTGCCAGCAGCTTAAAGAGGGTTAGCGGGAGTGGATCGGATGAGCAGTTCTTC
clone size: NA; J gene: TRBJ2-7; D gene: NA; V gene: TRBV6-2/TRBV6-3; CDR3 protein: CASSGDRDRGYEQYF; CDR3 DNA: TGTGCCAGCAGTGGCGACCGGGACCGGGGCTACGAGCAGTACTTC
clone size: NA; J gene: TRBJ1-4; D gene: NA; V gene: TRBV3-1; CDR3 protein: CASSPPGMGGEKLFF; CDR3 DNA: TGTGCCAGCAGCCCACCCGGGATGGGGGGTGAAAAACTGTTTTTT
clone size: NA; J gene: TRBJ2-1; D gene: NA; V gene: TRBV29-1; CDR3 protein: CSADLFNEQFF; CDR3 DNA: TGCAGCGCGGACCTATTTAATGAGCAGTTCTTC
clone size: NA; J gene: TRBJ2-3; D gene: TRBD2; V gene: TRBV20-1; CDR3 protein: CSARPAGGADTQYF; CDR3 DNA: TGCAGTGCTAGGCCAGCGGGAGGCGCAGATACGCAGTATTTT
clone size: NA; J gene: TRBJ2-3; D gene: TRBD2; V gene: TRBV11-2; CDR3 protein: CASSWGLAADTDTQYF; CDR3 DNA: TGTGCCAGCAGTTGGGGACTAGCGGCTGACACAGATACGCAGTATTTT
clone size: NA; J gene: TRBJ1-2; D gene: NA; V gene: TRBV4-2; CDR3 protein: CASSQKVGLGLSFGYTF; CDR3 DNA: TGTGCCAGCAGCCAAAAAGTCGGATTAGGCCTCTCGTTCGGCTACACCTTC
clone size: NA; J gene: TRBJ2-7; D gene: NA; V gene: TRBV9; CDR3 protein: CASSAFEGTYEQYF; CDR3 DNA: TGTGCCAGCAGCGCTTTCGAGGGGACTTACGAGCAGTACTTC
clone size: NA; J gene: TRBJ2-7; D gene: NA; V gene: TRBV3-1; CDR3 protein: CASSQRAGQVEQYF; CDR3 DNA: TGTGCCAGCAGCCAAAGAGCAGGGCAGGTCGAGCAGTACTTC
clone size: NA; J gene: TRBJ1-1; D gene: TRBD1; V gene: TRBV27; CDR3 protein: CASSPSTGQYNTEAFF; CDR3 DNA: TGTGCCAGCAGTCCTTCGACAGGGCAGTATAACACTGAAGCTTTCTTT
clone size: NA; J gene: TRBJ2-1; D gene: TRBD2; V gene: TRBV10-3; CDR3 protein: CAINPGLAINEQFF; CDR3 DNA: TGTGCCATCAATCCGGGACTAGCGATAAATGAGCAGTTCTTC
clone size: NA; J gene: TRBJ1-4; D gene: NA; V gene: TRBV28; CDR3 protein: CASSTVRGEKLFF; CDR3 DNA: TGTGCCAGCAGCACTGTCCGGGGGGAAAAACTGTTTTTT
clone size: NA; J gene: TRBJ2-5; D gene: TRBD2; V gene: TRBV20-1; CDR3 protein: CSAPGGAGETQYF; CDR3 DNA: TGCAGTGCCCCCGGGGGGGCCGGGGAGACCCAGTACTTC
clone size: NA; J gene: TRBJ2-1; D gene: TRBD2; V gene: TRBV20-1; CDR3 protein: CSASRLAGGHNEQFF; CDR3 DNA: TGCAGTGCTAGTAGACTAGCGGGGGGACACAATGAGCAGTTCTTC
clone size: NA; J gene: TRBJ2-3; D gene: NA; V gene: TRBV3-1; CDR3 protein: CASSTLTDTQYF; CDR3 DNA: TGTGCCAGCAGCACCCTCACAGATACGCAGTATTTT
clone size: NA; J gene: TRBJ2-1; D gene: TRBD2; V gene: TRBV15; CDR3 protein: CATSKRVLAGGYNEQFF; CDR3 DNA: TGTGCCACCAGCAAAAGAGTTCTGGCGGGAGGATACAATGAGCAGTTCTTC
clone size: few; J gene: TRBJ2-7; D gene: TRBD2; V gene: TRBV20-1; CDR3 protein: CSAREEIGGLGQYF; CDR3 DNA: TGCAGTGCTAGAGAGGAAATAGGGGGACTAGGGCAGTACTTC
clone size: NA; J gene: TRBJ2-5; D gene: NA; V gene: TRBV9; CDR3 protein: CASSPYQIYNEQYF; CDR3 DNA: TGTGCCAGCAGCCCTTACCAGATCTACAATGAGCAGTACTTC
clone size: NA; J gene: TRBJ2-5; D gene: NA; V gene: TRBV15; CDR3 protein: CATSKGPQETQYF; CDR3 DNA: TGTGCCACCAGCAAGGGCCCTCAAGAGACCCAGTACTTC
clone size: NA; J gene: TRBJ1-2; D gene: NA; V gene: TRBV19; CDR3 protein: CASSPWGGFGYTF; CDR3 DNA: TGTGCCAGTAGTCCTTGGGGAGGATTCGGCTACACCTTC
clone size: NA; J gene: TRBJ2-7; D gene: TRBD2; V gene: TRBV15; CDR3 protein: CATNPGLEYRNEQYF; CDR3 DNA: TGTGCCACCAACCCGGGACTAGAGTATCGAAACGAGCAGTACTTC
clone size: NA; J gene: TRBJ1-3; D gene: NA; V gene: TRBV29-1; CDR3 protein: CSAEQGGNTIYF; CDR3 DNA: TGCAGCGCCGAACAGGGAGGAAACACCATATATTTT
clone size: once; J gene: TRBJ2-3; D gene: TRBD1; V gene: TRBV12-3/TRBV12-4; CDR3 protein: CASSQGQGVFTDTQYF; CDR3 DNA: TGTGCCAGCAGCCAGGGACAGGGGGTCTTCACAGATACGCAGTATTTT
clone size: NA; J gene: TRBJ2-3; D gene: TRBD1; V gene: TRBV10-3; CDR3 protein: CAISFRDSSSTDTQYF; CDR3 DNA: TGTGCCATCAGTTTCCGGGACAGCTCGTCCACAGATACGCAGTATTTT
clone size: NA; J gene: TRBJ2-7; D gene: NA; V gene: TRBV20-1; CDR3 protein: CSAPRRGISYEQYF; CDR3 DNA: TGCAGTGCCCCACGACGAGGGATATCCTACGAGCAGTACTTC
clone size: NA; J gene: TRBJ2-1; D gene: TRBD2; V gene: TRBV11-2; CDR3 protein: CASSSGTSGYYYNEQFF; CDR3 DNA: TGTGCCAGCAGTTCCGGGACTAGCGGGTATTACTACAATGAGCAGTTCTTC
clone size: NA; J gene: TRBJ2-5; D gene: NA; V gene: TRBV5-6; CDR3 protein: CASSNRQETQYF; CDR3 DNA: TGTGCCAGCAGCAATAGACAAGAGACCCAGTACTTC
clone size: NA; J gene: TRBJ2-3; D gene: NA; V gene: TRBV20-1; CDR3 protein: CSAFGPNTDTQYF; CDR3 DNA: TGCAGTGCATTCGGTCCTAACACAGATACGCAGTATTTT
clone size: NA; J gene: TRBJ2-3; D gene: NA; V gene: TRBV7-2; CDR3 protein: CASSFSGVGLYTQYF; CDR3 DNA: TGTGCCAGCAGCTTTAGTGGCGTGGGCCTTTATACGCAGTATTTT
clone size: few; J gene: TRBJ2-7; D gene: NA; V gene: TRBV10-3; CDR3 protein: CAISEEGLGAYEQYF; CDR3 DNA: TGTGCCATCAGCGAAGAAGGGTTGGGGGCCTACGAGCAGTACTTC
clone size: NA; J gene: TRBJ2-3; D gene: TRBD1; V gene: TRBV5-6; CDR3 protein: CASRRYDRGTDTQYF; CDR3 DNA: TGTGCCAGCAGGAGGTACGACAGGGGGACAGATACGCAGTATTTT
clone size: few; J gene: TRBJ2-7; D gene: NA; V gene: TRBV27; CDR3 protein: CASSLWQGSYEQYF; CDR3 DNA: TGTGCCAGCAGTTTGTGGCAGGGCTCCTACGAGCAGTACTTC
clone size: NA; J gene: TRBJ1-4; D gene: TRBD1; V gene: TRBV2; CDR3 protein: CASRRDSPHKEKLFF; CDR3 DNA: TGTGCCAGCAGGAGGGACAGCCCTCATAAGGAAAAACTGTTTTTT
clone size: NA; J gene: TRBJ2-1; D gene: NA; V gene: TRBV20-1; CDR3 protein: CSARWGHEQFF; CDR3 DNA: TGCAGTGCTAGATGGGGGCATGAGCAGTTCTTC
clone size: NA; J gene: TRBJ1-4; D gene: NA; V gene: TRBV6-1; CDR3 protein: CASSTNEKLFF; CDR3 DNA: TGTGCCAGCTCAACTAATGAAAAACTGTTTTTT
clone size: NA; J gene: TRBJ2-5; D gene: TRBD1; V gene: TRBV20-1; CDR3 protein: CSAATGVQETQYF; CDR3 DNA: TGCAGTGCTGCTACAGGGGTGCAAGAGACCCAGTACTTC
clone size: NA; J gene: TRBJ1-2; D gene: NA; V gene: TRBV5-5; CDR3 protein: CASSLGVSGRDYGYTF; CDR3 DNA: TGTGCCAGCAGCTTGGGCGTTTCGGGCCGAGACTATGGCTACACCTTC
clone size: few; J gene: TRBJ2-3; D gene: TRBD2; V gene: TRBV29-1; CDR3 protein: CSVQERGSTDTQYF; CDR3 DNA: TGCAGCGTTCAGGAGCGGGGTAGCACAGATACGCAGTATTTT
clone size: few; J gene: TRBJ2-3; D gene: TRBD2; V gene: TRBV29-1; CDR3 protein: CSVEASGGGDTQYF; CDR3 DNA: TGCAGCGTTGAAGCGAGCGGGGGCGGAGATACGCAGTATTTT
clone size: NA; J gene: TRBJ1-4; D gene: NA; V gene: TRBV7-2; CDR3 protein: CASSLGRAGDEKLFF; CDR3 DNA: TGTGCCAGCAGCTTAGGACGGGCAGGGGATGAAAAACTGTTTTTT
clone size: NA; J gene: TRBJ2-1; D gene: TRBD2; V gene: TRBV28; CDR3 protein: CASSFTTGTSGGAYNEQFF; CDR3 DNA: TGTGCCAGCTCGTTTACGACCGGGACTAGCGGAGGAGCCTACAATGAGCAGTTCTTC
clone size: NA; J gene: TRBJ2-1; D gene: TRBD2; V gene: TRBV7-9; CDR3 protein: CASSSLAGEAVVLNEQFF; CDR3 DNA: TGTGCCAGCAGCTCGTTAGCGGGAGAAGCGGTTGTTTTGAATGAGCAGTTCTTC
clone size: NA; J gene: TRBJ2-1; D gene: TRBD1; V gene: TRBV29-1; CDR3 protein: CSLGQGAVNEQFF; CDR3 DNA: TGCAGCCTTGGGCAGGGGGCTGTCAATGAGCAGTTCTTC
clone size: NA; J gene: TRBJ2-4; D gene: NA; V gene: TRBV7-2; CDR3 protein: CASSLQGLEAKNIQYF; CDR3 DNA: TGTGCCAGCAGCTTACAGGGGTTAGAAGCCAAAAACATTCAGTACTTC
clone size: NA; J gene: TRBJ2-4; D gene: NA; V gene: TRBV5-1; CDR3 protein: CASSLIRDGESIQYF; CDR3 DNA: TGCGCCAGCAGCCTTATCCGGGACGGAGAAAGCATTCAGTACTTC
clone size: NA; J gene: TRBJ2-2; D gene: NA; V gene: TRBV6-5; CDR3 protein: CASSLSGTRNTGELFF; CDR3 DNA: TGTGCCAGCAGTTTGTCCGGGACCCGGAACACCGGGGAGCTGTTTTTT
clone size: NA; J gene: TRBJ1-1; D gene: NA; V gene: TRBV7-2; CDR3 protein: CASSLTLGPGTEAFF; CDR3 DNA: TGTGCCAGCAGCCTCACATTGGGCCCGGGAACTGAAGCTTTCTTT
clone size: NA; J gene: TRBJ2-4; D gene: NA; V gene: TRBV20-1; CDR3 protein: CSAAGSFSGQYF; CDR3 DNA: TGCAGTGCCGCGGGGTCGTTTAGCGGCCAGTACTTC
clone size: NA; J gene: TRBJ2-7; D gene: TRBD2; V gene: TRBV25-1; CDR3 protein: CTSSGSIGRSSYEQYF; CDR3 DNA: TGTACCAGCAGTGGGTCGATCGGGAGGAGCTCCTACGAGCAGTACTTC
clone size: NA; J gene: TRBJ2-5; D gene: TRBD2; V gene: TRBV7-9; CDR3 protein: CASSLRTSGTETQYF; CDR3 DNA: TGTGCCAGCAGCTTGCGGACTAGCGGGACCGAGACCCAGTACTTC
clone size: NA; J gene: TRBJ1-1; D gene: TRBD1; V gene: TRBV29-1; CDR3 protein: CSVEPGGGKAFF; CDR3 DNA: TGCAGCGTTGAGCCAGGGGGCGGGAAAGCTTTCTTT
clone size: few; J gene: TRBJ2-5; D gene: TRBD1; V gene: TRBV20-1; CDR3 protein: CSAIRDRQETQYF; CDR3 DNA: TGCAGTGCTATCCGGGACAGGCAAGAGACCCAGTACTTC
clone size: NA; J gene: TRBJ2-5; D gene: NA; V gene: TRBV6-5; CDR3 protein: CASSDGQGKTQYF; CDR3 DNA: TGTGCCAGCAGTGACGGCCAAGGGAAGACCCAGTACTTC
clone size: NA; J gene: TRBJ2-5; D gene: TRBD1; V gene: TRBV20-1; CDR3 protein: CSAHGQGGETQYF; CDR3 DNA: TGCAGTGCCCATGGACAGGGTGGGGAGACCCAGTACTTC